This TCR beta chain was documented in a study of T cell repertoires in cytomegalovirus infection. Looking at the study overall: In public TCR beta signatures, there were indications of both CMV infection and matching HLA type.

This clonotype has ten or more counts. What it binds is unknown. Findings and caveats of the study: Dominating the ex vivo response were HLA-C-restricted CMV-specific TCR beta clonotypes. Adding up the frequency of public TCR beta families identified people who carried CMV plus the relevant HLA.

Per the germline V gene, CDR1 is SGHAT and CDR2 is FQNNGV. The CDR3 has 14 amino acids. Trimming took 1 base from V and 6 from J, leaving 9 bases between them. From the reads, TCRdb called clonotypes with MiXCR, one entry per CDR3 protein. Altogether roughly 320,000 distinct CDR3 sequences are present, over 7.5% being singletons, with the ten largest covering around 4.1%. The chain recombines TRBV11-2 with TRBJ1-4, with D unresolved. This receptor was identified in a human donor in good health (CMV status not recorded). Some clones in this sample may be carry-over from other donors' samples. Input material: PBMCs. DNA for the CDR3: TGTGCCAGCAGCTTAGCACGGGGATATGAAAAACTGTTTTTT. Amino acids: CASSLARGYEKLFF. Full variable domain (outside the CDR3, taken from reference TRBV11-2 and TRBJ1-4): EAGVAQSPRYKIIEKRQSVAFWCNPISGHATLYWYQQILGQGPKLLIQFQNNGVVDDSQLPKDRFSAERLKGVDSTLKIQPAKLEDSAVYLCASSLARGYEKLFFGSGTQLSVL.